This entry describes one TCR beta chain. Its antigen is unknown. This specimen comes from a study of relationships among human T cell subsets. Findings and limits, study-wide: Substantial CDR3 sharing among Th1, Th2 and regulatory cells suggested stochastic fate choice.

This CDR3 has 13 amino acids. Germline values: CDR1 SGHVS, CDR2 FNYEAQ. V was cut by 4 bases and J by 4 bases, with 7 bases left in between. From mRNA, alpha and beta CDR3 regions were amplified using semiquantitative ARM-PCR. Exponential amplification used communal superprimers after tagged nested gene-specific primers in ARM-PCR. TCRdb recomputed calls from the multiplex PCR reads with MiXCR, one row per CDR3 protein. The table records 5,100 or so distinct CDR3 sequences, approximately 84% of them present only once. J is TRBJ1-4 and V is TRBV7-6, with D uncertain. The sample comprised total T cells sorted from blood. The receptor's source is a man between 35 and 55 years old in good health. The CDR3 spells CASSSGLNEKLFF. The CDR3, as DNA: TGTGCCAGCAGCTCGGGTCTTAATGAAAAACTGTTTTTT.